The sequence of this T cell receptor beta chain was determined in a study of Tregs in tolerant kidney transplant recipients (dated by TCRdb to about 2019). With regard to the full study: Other Treg samples came from an approximately 3-day mixed lymphocyte reaction with belatacept, some followed by an approximately five-day donor restimulation, before sorting recipient CD4+CD25+CD127- cells. TCRbeta repertoire sequencing was used in a few healthy controls to compare several methods for expanding Tregs specific for an allogeneic donor. During sorting of primary belatacept mixed lymphocyte reaction cultures, recipient cells were distinguished from donor cells with antibodies. The study used TCRbeta sequencing to identify donor-specific regulatory T cells before combined kidney and bone marrow transplantation, then tracked those cells after transplant. The paper as a whole reports these results and caveats: The most biologically relevant and donor-specific TCRbeta repertoire appeared to be identified by expanding Tregs with activated donor B cells. Although technical replication error seemed to be minimal, the question of biological reproducibility was not addressed directly. The study was limited by small patient numbers, and the findings need validation in larger populations and under other immunosuppression protocols.

This clone was found once. Its target antigen remains unknown. Base quality data are lacking; no much larger clone is found one base away. Healthy control blood came either as purchased buffy coats or from healthy volunteers. Healthy control blood was separated into PBMCs by Ficoll density gradient and cryopreserved, and patient PBMCs were collected both before and after transplant. Genomic DNA was extracted from sorted cells with the QIAGEN DNeasy Blood and Tissue Kit for TCRbeta CDR3 sequencing. Through immunoSEQ, high-throughput TCRbeta CDR3 sequencing was done commercially, including PCR amplification with internal controls and bias correction. In the paper's pipeline: Unique productive TCRbeta sequences were defined by CDR3 nucleotide sequence where primers matched, and otherwise by CDR3 amino acid sequence together with Vbeta and Jbeta genes. A sequence was defined as donor-reactive if the sequence was expanded at least 5-fold in CFSE-low cells compared with unstimulated cells and had a frequency of at least 0.01% in CFSE-low cells. Repertoire divergence was quantified by Jensen-Shannon divergence using the top 100 TCRbeta sequences ranked by frequency. For any sample with multiple sequencing runs, sorting error was corrected in each run separately before the runs were pooled. This is the immuneACCESS table as TCRdb keeps it, with only in-frame sequences that have V and J called. A part of the clones is gone; compared with another copy, unresolved V genes explain less than half, and the rest is unexplained. D and trimming come from the DNA, and the V and J calls and clone size come from that table. For this sample the table gives approximately 45,000 clones, of which 95% to 96% were detected only once. Clones ranked in the top ten supply more than 0.35% of the sample.

The CDR3 starts with the cysteine, ends with the phenylalanine, and has 15 residues. Only the CDR3 region is kept as DNA, spanning 45 bases read in frame from base 1. From V the trimming removes 5 bases and from J it removes 4 bases, while the gene matches leave 6 bases of the junction unaccounted for. CDR1 MNHEY and CDR2 SVGAGI are derived from the germline V gene. This receptor was obtained from a human donor in good health. The sequenced material came from Tregs from blood cultured with allogeneic cells. The chain was built from TRBV6-5 and TRBJ2-3; 10 bases in the junction line up with TRBD1. The nucleotide sequence is given as TGTGCCAGCAGTCAGGACAGGGGGTCGGCAGATACGCAGTATTTT. This is translated as CASSQDRGSADTQYF.